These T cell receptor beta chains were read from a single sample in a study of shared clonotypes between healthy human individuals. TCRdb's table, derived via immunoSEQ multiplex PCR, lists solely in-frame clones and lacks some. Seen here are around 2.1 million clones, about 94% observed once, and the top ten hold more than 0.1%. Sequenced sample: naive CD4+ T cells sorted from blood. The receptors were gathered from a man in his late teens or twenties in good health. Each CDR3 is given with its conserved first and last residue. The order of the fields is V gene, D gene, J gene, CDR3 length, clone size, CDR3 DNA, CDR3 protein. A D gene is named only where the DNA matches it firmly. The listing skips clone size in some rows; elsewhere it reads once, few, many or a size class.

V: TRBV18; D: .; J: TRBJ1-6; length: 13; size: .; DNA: TGTGCCAGCTCCGAAATCGCGGAATCACCCCTCCACTTT; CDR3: CASSEIAESPLHF
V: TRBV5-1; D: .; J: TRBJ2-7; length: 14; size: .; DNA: TGCGCCAGCAGCTTGGGGGACGCTCCCTACGAGCAGTACTTC; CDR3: CASSLGDAPYEQYF
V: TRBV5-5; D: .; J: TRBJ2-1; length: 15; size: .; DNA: TGTGCCAGCAGCACCCGGGACGGGAGCTACAATGAGCAGTTCTTC; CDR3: CASSTRDGSYNEQFF
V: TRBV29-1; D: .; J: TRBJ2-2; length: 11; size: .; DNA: TGCAGCGCATGGACAGCCGGGGAGCTGTTTTTT; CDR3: CSAWTAGELFF
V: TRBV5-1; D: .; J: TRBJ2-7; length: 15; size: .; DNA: TGCGCCAGCAGCTGGGGGGGACAGACCTCCTACGAGCAGTACTTC; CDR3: CASSWGGQTSYEQYF
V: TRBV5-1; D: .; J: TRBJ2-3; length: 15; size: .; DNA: TGCGCCAGCAGCTTGAGACAGGAGAGCACAGATACGCAGTATTTT; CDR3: CASSLRQESTDTQYF
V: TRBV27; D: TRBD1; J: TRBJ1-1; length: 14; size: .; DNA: TGTGCCAGCAGACAGCCGGGACAGGGGGCTCGAGCTTTCTTT; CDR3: CASRQPGQGARAFF
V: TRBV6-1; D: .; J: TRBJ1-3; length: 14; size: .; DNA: TGTGCCAGCTTAACGGGGGCGTTAGGAAACACCATATATTTT; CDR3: CASLTGALGNTIYF
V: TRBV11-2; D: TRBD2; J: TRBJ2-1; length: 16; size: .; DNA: TGTGCCAGCAGCTTCCGGACTAGCGGGTCCTACAATGAGCAGTTCTTC; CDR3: CASSFRTSGSYNEQFF
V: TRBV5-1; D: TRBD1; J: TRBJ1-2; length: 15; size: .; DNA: TGCGCCAGCAGCTCGGGACAGGGCAGAAACTATGGCTACACCTTC; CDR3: CASSSGQGRNYGYTF
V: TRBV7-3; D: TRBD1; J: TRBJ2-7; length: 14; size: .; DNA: TGTGCCAGCAGCCCCGGACAGGGTTCCAACGAGCAGTACTTC; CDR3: CASSPGQGSNEQYF
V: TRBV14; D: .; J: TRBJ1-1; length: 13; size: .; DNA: TGTGCCAGCAGCCAAGTCCCCAACACTGAAGCTTTCTTT; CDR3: CASSQVPNTEAFF
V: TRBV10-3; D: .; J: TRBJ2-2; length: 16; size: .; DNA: TGTGCCATCAGTGGGGGGCTGACAGAGAACACCGGGGAGCTGTTTTTT; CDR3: CAISGGLTENTGELFF
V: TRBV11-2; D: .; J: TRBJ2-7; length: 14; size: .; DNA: TGTGCCAGCAGCTCCCTGCCAGGTTCCTACGAGCAGTACTTC; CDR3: CASSSLPGSYEQYF
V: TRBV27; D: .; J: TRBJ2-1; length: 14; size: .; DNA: TGTGCCAGCAGTTATGGCTTAAACTACAATGAGCAGTTCTTC; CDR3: CASSYGLNYNEQFF
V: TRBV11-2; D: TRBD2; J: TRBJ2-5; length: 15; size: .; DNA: TGTGCCAGCAGCCGTCCGGGGACTACGTTAGAGACCCAGTACTTC; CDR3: CASSRPGTTLETQYF
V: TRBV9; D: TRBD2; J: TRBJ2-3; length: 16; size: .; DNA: TGTGCCAGCAGCGTCGGACTAGCGGGAGCTGGGGATACGCAGTATTTT; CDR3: CASSVGLAGAGDTQYF
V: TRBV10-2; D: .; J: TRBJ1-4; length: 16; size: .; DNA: TGCGCCAGCAGTGATACCCGGAGAGCAACTAATGAAAAACTGTTTTTT; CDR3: CASSDTRRATNEKLFF
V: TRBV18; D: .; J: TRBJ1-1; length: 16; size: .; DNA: TGTGCCAGCTCACCCCTCTTGACTCAGGTGAACACTGAAGCTTTCTTT; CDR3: CASSPLLTQVNTEAFF
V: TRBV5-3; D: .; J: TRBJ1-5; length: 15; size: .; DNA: TGTGCCAGAAGTACGTGGTACCGGACCAATCAGCCCCAGCATTTT; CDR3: CARSTWYRTNQPQHF
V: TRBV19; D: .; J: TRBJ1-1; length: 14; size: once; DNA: TGTGCCAGTAAAATAAAGCAGTTGAACACTGAAGCTTTCTTT; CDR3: CASKIKQLNTEAFF
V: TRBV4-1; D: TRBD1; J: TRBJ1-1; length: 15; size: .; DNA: TGCGCCAGCACCACGAGTTCAGGGGGAAGATCTGAAGCTTTCTTT; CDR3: CASTTSSGGRSEAFF
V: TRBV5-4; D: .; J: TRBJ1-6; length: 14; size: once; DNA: TGTGCCAGCAGAAGGGGGGTGAATAATTCACCCCTCCACTTT; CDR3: CASRRGVNNSPLHF
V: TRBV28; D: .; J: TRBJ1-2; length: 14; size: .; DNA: TGTGCCAGCAGTCCCCAACAGGTTCCCTATGGCTACACCTTC; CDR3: CASSPQQVPYGYTF
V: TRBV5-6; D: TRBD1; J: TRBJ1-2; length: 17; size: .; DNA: TGTGCCAGCAGCTGGGGGGGACAGAGTCTACCTAACTATGGCTACACCTTC; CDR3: CASSWGGQSLPNYGYTF
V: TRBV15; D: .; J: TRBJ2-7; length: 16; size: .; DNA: TGTGCCACCAGCAGCGCGATCATAGCGAATCCCTACGAGCAGTACTTC; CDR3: CATSSAIIANPYEQYF
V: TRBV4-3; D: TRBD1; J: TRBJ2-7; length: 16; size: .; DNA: TGCGCCAGCAGCCAACAACCGGGACAGGCCCCCAACGAGCAGTACTTC; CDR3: CASSQQPGQAPNEQYF
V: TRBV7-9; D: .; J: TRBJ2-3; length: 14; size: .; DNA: TGTGCCAGCACCGGGGGGCGGCTCCCAGATACGCAGTATTTT; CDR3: CASTGGRLPDTQYF
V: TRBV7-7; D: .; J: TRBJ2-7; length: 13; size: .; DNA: TGTGCTTCCGACCAGGGAAAGTCCTACGAGCAGTACTTC; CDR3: CASDQGKSYEQYF